This T cell receptor beta chain was documented in a study of low-dose radiotherapy and immunotherapy resistance in tumors. Study overall: Intravenous nivolumab 240 mg every two weeks plus ipilimumab 1 mg/kg every six weeks was given to patients.

After removal of 0 bases from V and 3 bases from J, the junction contained 6 bases not matched to a gene. The CDR3 has 16 amino acids. CDR1 LGHNA and CDR2 YSLEER come from the germline V gene. Time point in this sample: before trial treatment. TRAV- and TRBV-specific primers primed first-strand cDNA, covering alpha and beta chains. TCR amplification used 20 PCR cycles, a constant-region primer and a V-primer adapter. One entry per CDR3 protein results from TCRdb running MiXCR on the reads. This sample carries nearly 95,000 distinct CDR3 sequences, 9.4% of them seen once, and the ten largest clones take roughly 1%. This clonotype was seen ten or more times.

Sequences were derived from PBMCs, sampled before treatment. The gene calls are TRBV4-3 and TRBJ2-7; TRBD1 matches 9 bases. This receptor was obtained from a male donor with prostate cancer. CDR3 DNA: TGCGCCAGCAGCCAAGATTGGGGGGACAGGGTCTACGAGCAGTACTTC. This gives the protein CASSQDWGDRVYEQYF.